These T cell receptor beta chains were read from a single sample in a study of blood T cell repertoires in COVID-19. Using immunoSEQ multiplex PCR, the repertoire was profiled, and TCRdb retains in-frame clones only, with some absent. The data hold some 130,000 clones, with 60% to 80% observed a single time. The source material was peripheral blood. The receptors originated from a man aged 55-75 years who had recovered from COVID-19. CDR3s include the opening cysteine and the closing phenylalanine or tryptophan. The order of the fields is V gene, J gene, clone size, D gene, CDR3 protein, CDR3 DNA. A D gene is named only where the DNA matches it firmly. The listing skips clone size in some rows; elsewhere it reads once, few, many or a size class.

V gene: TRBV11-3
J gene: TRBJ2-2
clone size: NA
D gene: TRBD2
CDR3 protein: CASSLDGAGELDGELFF
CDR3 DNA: TGTGCCAGCAGCTTAGATGGGGCGGGAGAGCTCGACGGGGAGCTGTTTTTT

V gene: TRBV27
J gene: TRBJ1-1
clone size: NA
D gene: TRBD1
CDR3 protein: CASRTGTEAFF
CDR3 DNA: TGTGCCAGCCGGACAGGCACTGAAGCTTTCTTT

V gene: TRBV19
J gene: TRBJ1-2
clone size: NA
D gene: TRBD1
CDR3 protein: CASRGDRDGYTF
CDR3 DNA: TGTGCCAGTAGAGGGGACAGGGATGGCTACACCTTC

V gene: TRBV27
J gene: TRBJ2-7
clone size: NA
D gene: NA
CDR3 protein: CASSLAGSEEYF
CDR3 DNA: TGTGCCAGCAGTTTAGCGGGATCTGAAGAGTACTTC

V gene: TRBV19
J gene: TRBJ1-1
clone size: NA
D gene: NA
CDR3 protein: CASSGGVMNTEAFF
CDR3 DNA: TGTGCCAGTAGTGGAGGGGTTATGAACACTGAAGCTTTCTTT

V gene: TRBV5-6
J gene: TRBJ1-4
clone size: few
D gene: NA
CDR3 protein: CASSGGRVNEKLFF
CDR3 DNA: TGTGCCAGCAGCGGGGGCAGGGTTAACGAAAAACTGTTTTTT

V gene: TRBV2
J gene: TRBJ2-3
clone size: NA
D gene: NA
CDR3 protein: CASSVRDKGPTQYF
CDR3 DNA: TGTGCCAGCAGTGTCCGGGACAAGGGACCAACGCAGTATTTT

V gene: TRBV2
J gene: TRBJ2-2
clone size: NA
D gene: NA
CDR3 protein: CASSTGLSTGELFF
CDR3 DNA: TGTGCCAGCTCAACAGGGCTATCCACCGGGGAGCTGTTTTTT

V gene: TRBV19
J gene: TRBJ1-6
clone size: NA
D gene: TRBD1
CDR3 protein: CASSTGFGTVNSPLHF
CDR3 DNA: TGTGCCAGTAGTACAGGGTTCGGGACAGTTAATTCACCCCTCCACTTT

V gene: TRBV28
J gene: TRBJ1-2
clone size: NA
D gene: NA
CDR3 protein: CASSPGGQGGGYGYTF
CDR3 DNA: TGTGCCAGCAGTCCAGGCGGGCAGGGAGGTGGTTATGGCTACACCTTC

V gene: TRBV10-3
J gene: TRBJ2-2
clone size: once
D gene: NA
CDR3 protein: CAISAGRDTGELFF
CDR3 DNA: TGTGCCATCAGTGCGGGCAGGGACACCGGGGAGCTGTTTTTT

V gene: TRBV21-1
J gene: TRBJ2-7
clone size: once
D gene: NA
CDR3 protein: CASTPFWRRTSYEQYF
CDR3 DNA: TGTGCCAGCACACCTTTCTGGCGGCGGACTTCCTACGAGCAGTACTTC

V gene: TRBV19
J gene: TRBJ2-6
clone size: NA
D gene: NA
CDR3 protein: CASSGSSGANVLTF
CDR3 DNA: TGTGCCAGTAGTGGGAGCTCTGGGGCCAACGTCCTGACTTTC

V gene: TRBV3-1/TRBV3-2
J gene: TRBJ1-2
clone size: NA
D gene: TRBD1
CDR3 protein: CASSQSGTGKGYTF
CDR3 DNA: TGTGCCAGCAGCCAATCCGGGACAGGGAAAGGCTACACCTTC

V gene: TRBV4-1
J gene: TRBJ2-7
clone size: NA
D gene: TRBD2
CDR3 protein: CASSHPTSGMYEQYF
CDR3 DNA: TGCGCCAGCAGCCATCCCACTAGCGGGATGTACGAGCAGTACTTC

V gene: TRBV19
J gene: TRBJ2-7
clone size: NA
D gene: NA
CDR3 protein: CASSKDFGEAYEQYF
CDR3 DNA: TGTGCCAGTAGTAAGGACTTCGGGGAGGCATACGAGCAGTACTTC

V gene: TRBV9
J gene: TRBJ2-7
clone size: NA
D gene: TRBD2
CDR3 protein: CASSGPGGEQYF
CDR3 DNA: TGTGCCAGCAGCGGCCCGGGAGGCGAGCAGTACTTC

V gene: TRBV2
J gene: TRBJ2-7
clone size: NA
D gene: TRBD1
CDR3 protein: CASTLDREVSYEQYF
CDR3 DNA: TGTGCCAGCACCCTAGACAGGGAAGTATCCTACGAGCAGTACTTC

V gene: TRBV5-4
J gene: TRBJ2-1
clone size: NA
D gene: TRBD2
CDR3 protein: CASSFSGGPLGNEQFF
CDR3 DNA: TGTGCCAGCAGCTTTAGCGGGGGCCCTTTGGGGAATGAGCAGTTCTTC

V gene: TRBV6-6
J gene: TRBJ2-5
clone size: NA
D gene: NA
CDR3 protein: CASSYPGLGETQYF
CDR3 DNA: TGTGCCAGCAGTTACCCAGGGCTGGGCGAGACCCAGTACTTC

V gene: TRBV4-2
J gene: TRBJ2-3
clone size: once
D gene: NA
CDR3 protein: CASSQVLARGSDTQYF
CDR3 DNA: TGTGCCAGCAGCCAAGTACTAGCCCGGGGGTCAGATACGCAGTATTTT

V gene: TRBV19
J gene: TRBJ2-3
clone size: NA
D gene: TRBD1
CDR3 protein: CASSMTGSDTQYF
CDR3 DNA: TGTGCCAGTAGCATGACAGGGTCAGATACGCAGTATTTT

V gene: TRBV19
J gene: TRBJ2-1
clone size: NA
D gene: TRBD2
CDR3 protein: CASSIVGTSGGNEQFF
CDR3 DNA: TGTGCCAGTAGTATAGTAGGGACTAGCGGGGGTAATGAGCAGTTCTTC

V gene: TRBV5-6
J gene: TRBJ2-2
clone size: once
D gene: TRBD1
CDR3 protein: CASSLGQGYTGELFF
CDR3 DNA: TGTGCCAGCAGCCTCGGACAGGGGTACACCGGGGAGCTGTTTTTT

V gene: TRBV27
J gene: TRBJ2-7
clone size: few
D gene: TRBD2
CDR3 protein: CASRGLAGTYEQYF
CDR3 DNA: TGTGCCAGCAGGGGACTAGCGGGAACCTACGAGCAGTACTTC

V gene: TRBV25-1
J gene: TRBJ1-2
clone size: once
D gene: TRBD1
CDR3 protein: CASSDRQGHYGYTF
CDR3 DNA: TGTGCCAGCAGTGACCGACAGGGGCACTATGGCTACACCTTC

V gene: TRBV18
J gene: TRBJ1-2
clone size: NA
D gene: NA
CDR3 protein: CASSPGSGYTF
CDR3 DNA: TGTGCCAGCTCGCCAGGGAGTGGCTACACCTTC

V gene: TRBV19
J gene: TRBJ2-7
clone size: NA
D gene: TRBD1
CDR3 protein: CASSIDGTAAFEQYF
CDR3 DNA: TGTGCCAGTAGTATAGATGGGACAGCAGCCTTCGAGCAGTACTTC

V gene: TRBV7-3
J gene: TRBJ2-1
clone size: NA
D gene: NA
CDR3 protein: CASSLSGQNNEQFF
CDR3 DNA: TGTGCCAGCAGCTTAAGCGGGCAGAACAATGAGCAGTTCTTC

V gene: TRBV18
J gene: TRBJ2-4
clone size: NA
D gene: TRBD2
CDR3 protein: CASSIGLANIQYF
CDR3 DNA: TGTGCCAGCTCAATAGGACTAGCGAACATTCAGTACTTC

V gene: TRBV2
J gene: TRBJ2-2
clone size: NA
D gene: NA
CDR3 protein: CASSEQGGTGELFF
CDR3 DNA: TGTGCCAGCAGTGAACAGGGGGGCACCGGGGAGCTGTTTTTT

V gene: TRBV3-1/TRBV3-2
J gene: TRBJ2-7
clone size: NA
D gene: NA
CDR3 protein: CASSQGTLTHEQYF
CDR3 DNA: TGTGCCAGCAGCCAAGGAACTCTCACCCACGAGCAGTACTTC

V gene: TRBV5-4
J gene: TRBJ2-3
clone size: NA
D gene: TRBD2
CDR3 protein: CASSFRLAGGTDTQYF
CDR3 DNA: TGTGCCAGCAGCTTCCGGCTAGCGGGGGGTACAGATACGCAGTATTTT

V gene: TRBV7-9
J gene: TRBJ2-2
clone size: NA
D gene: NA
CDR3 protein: CASSISAGELFF
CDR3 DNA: TGTGCCAGCAGCATATCAGCCGGGGAGCTGTTTTTT

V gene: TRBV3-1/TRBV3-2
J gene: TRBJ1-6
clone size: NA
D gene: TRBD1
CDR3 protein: CASTTGTGLGSPLHF
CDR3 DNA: TGTGCCAGCACCACCGGGACAGGGTTGGGATCACCCCTCCACTTT

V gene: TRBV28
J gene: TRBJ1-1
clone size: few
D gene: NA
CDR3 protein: CASSDGGVNTEAFF
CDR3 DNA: TGTGCCAGCAGCGACGGAGGGGTGAACACTGAAGCTTTCTTT

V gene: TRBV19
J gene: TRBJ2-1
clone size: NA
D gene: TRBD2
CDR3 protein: CASSPGLATYNEQFF
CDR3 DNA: TGTGCCAGTAGCCCGGGACTAGCGACCTACAATGAGCAGTTCTTC

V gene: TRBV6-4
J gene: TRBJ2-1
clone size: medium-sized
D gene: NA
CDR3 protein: CASTPRAGSYNEQFF
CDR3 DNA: TGTGCCAGCACACCGCGGGCCGGCTCCTACAATGAGCAGTTCTTC

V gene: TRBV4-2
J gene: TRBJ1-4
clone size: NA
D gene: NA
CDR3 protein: CASSQEVRTGSTEKLFF
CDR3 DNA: TGTGCCAGCAGCCAAGAGGTCCGTACAGGGAGCACGGAAAAACTGTTTTTT

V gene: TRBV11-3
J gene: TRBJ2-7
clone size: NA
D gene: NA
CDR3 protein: CASSLEYGYEQYF
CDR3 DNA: TGTGCCAGCAGCTTAGAGTACGGTTACGAGCAGTACTTC

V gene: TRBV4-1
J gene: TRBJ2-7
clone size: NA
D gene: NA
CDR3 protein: CASSQVDRSGTYEQYF
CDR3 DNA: TGCGCCAGCAGCCAGGTCGACAGATCCGGCACGTACGAGCAGTACTTC

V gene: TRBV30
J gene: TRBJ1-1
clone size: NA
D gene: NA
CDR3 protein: CAWSLPGGGLEAFF
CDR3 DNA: TGTGCCTGGAGTCTCCCGGGGGGGGGCCTTGAAGCTTTCTTT

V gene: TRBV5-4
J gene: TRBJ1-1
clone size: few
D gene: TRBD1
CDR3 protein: CASSFYQGDTEAFF
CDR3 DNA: TGTGCCAGCAGCTTTTACCAGGGGGACACTGAAGCTTTCTTT

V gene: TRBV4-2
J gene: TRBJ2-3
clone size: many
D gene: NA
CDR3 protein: CASSQNGQEVDTQYF
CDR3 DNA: TGTGCCAGCAGCCAAAACGGGCAGGAGGTTGATACGCAGTATTTT

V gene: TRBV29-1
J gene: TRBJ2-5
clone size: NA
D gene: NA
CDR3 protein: CSVEETPQGTQYF
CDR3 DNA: TGCAGCGTTGAAGAGACGCCGCAGGGGACCCAGTACTTC

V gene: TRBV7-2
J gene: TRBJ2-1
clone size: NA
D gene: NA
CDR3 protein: CASSLEQQIYNEQFF
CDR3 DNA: TGTGCCAGCAGCTTAGAGCAACAGATCTACAATGAGCAGTTCTTC

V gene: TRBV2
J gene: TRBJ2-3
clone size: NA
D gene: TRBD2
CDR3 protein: CASPTSIGGTSTDTQYF
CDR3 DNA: TGTGCCAGCCCGACTAGCATAGGCGGGACGAGCACAGATACGCAGTATTTT

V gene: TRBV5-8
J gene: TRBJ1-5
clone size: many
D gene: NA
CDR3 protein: CASSLLSQPQHF
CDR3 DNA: TGTGCCAGCAGCTTGTTGAGTCAGCCCCAGCATTTT

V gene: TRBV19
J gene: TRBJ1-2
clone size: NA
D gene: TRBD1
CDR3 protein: CASSMEGARNYGYTF
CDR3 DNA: TGTGCCAGTAGTATGGAGGGGGCCAGGAACTATGGCTACACCTTC

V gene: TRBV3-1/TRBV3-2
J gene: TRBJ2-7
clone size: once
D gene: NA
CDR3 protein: CASSQVAAYEQYF
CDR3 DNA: TGTGCCAGCAGCCAAGTGGCAGCCTACGAGCAGTACTTC

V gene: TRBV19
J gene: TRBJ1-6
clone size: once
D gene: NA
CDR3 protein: CASSMGTPTSSYNSPLHF
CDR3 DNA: TGTGCCAGTAGTATGGGGACACCAACCAGCTCCTATAATTCACCCCTCCACTTT

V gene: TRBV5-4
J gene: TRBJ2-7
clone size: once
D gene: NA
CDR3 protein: CASSPRGRGNYEQYF
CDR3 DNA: TGTGCCAGCAGCCCCCGGGGCCGGGGGAATTACGAGCAGTACTTC

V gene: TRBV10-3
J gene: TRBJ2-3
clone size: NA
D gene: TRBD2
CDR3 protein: CAISGRELAGETDTQYF
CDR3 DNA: TGTGCCATCAGTGGTCGAGAACTAGCGGGAGAAACAGATACGCAGTATTTT

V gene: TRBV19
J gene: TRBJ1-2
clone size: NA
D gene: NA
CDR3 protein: CASSIRRNYGYTF
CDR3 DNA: TGTGCCAGTAGTATACGCAGAAACTATGGCTACACCTTC

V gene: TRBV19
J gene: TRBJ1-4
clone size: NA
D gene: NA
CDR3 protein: CASSNTGGTNEKLFF
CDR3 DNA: TGTGCCAGTAGTAACACCGGAGGAACTAATGAAAAACTGTTTTTT